The 27 T cell receptor beta chains below were found in one sample sequenced in a study of OX40 agonist ivuxolimab in advanced cancers. The data were produced by immunoSEQ multiplex PCR, yet TCRdb's version contains in-frame clones alone and is incomplete. The repertoire holds about 110,000 clones, with around nine tenths as singletons. Sequencing was performed on CD4+ or CD8+ T cells sorted from blood, taken in a trial of the OX40 agonist ivuxolimab. These receptors all come from an adult with an advanced solid tumor such as melanoma, head and neck, liver or kidney cancer.

The rearrangement uses TRBV11-2 and TRBJ1-4, with D unclear. The CDR3 consists of 17 residues. V was shortened by 1 base and J by 0 bases, with 12 bases between the two germline ends. The germline CDR1 and CDR2 sequences are SGHAT and FQNNGV. The CDR3 region has the DNA TGTGCCAGCAGCTTAGGTGTCCAGTACGCAACTAATGAAAAACTGTTTTTT. Its protein product is CASSLGVQYATNEKLFF.

V gene TRBV7-2 combines with J gene TRBJ2-7, with TRBD1 matching 8 bases. This CDR3 has 15 amino acids. With 3 bases clipped from V and 2 bases from J, the junction kept 6 bases outside the gene matches. Germline CDR1 and CDR2: SGHTA and FQGNSA. The CDR3 spells CASSFNQGAPYEQYF. CDR3 in DNA: TGTGCCAGCAGCTTTAACCAGGGGGCACCCTACGAGCAGTACTTC.

The genes are TRBV10-3 and TRBJ2-1; the D gene is possibly TRBD1 (6 bases). V was cut by 7 bases and J by 5 bases, with 9 bases left in between. The CDR3 contains 12 residues. Germline values: CDR1 ENHRY, CDR2 SYGVKD. CDR3 sequence: CAITGDNNEQFF. CDR3 bases: TGTGCCATCACTGGGGACAACAATGAGCAGTTCTTC.

The V and J genes are TRBV27 and TRBJ2-7; D unclear. Germline loops: CDR1 MNHEY, CDR2 SMNVEV (reference sequence). The ends were cut back, 5 bases at V and 2 bases at J, with 13 bases in the middle. This CDR3 comprises 14 residues. The CDR3 here is CASSPQTGPYEQYF. For the CDR3, the DNA is TGTGCCAGCAGTCCCCAGACGGGTCCCTACGAGCAGTACTTC.

This chain uses TRBV28 with TRBJ2-3; D unresolved. V lost 6 bases and J 6 bases, leaving 13 bases between the germline ends. The CDR3 is made up of 13 amino acids. Germline V gives CDR1 MDHEN, CDR2 SYDVKM. As DNA, the CDR3 is TGTGCCAGCAGGCTAGGGATGATGGATACGCAGTATTTT. Translation: CASRLGMMDTQYF.

The genes are TRBV5-1 and TRBJ2-1, with 8 positions matching TRBD2. The J segment lost 3 bases and the V segment lost 0 bases, leaving 2 bases of the junction unmatched. The CDR3 contains 15 residues. From germline, CDR1 is SGHRS and CDR2 YFSETQ. CDR3 sequence reads: CASSLVGGVYNEQFF. In nucleotides, the CDR3 is TGCGCCAGCAGCTTGGTCGGGGGGGTCTACAATGAGCAGTTCTTC.

The chain employs TRBV5-1 and TRBJ2-7; 11 nucleotides align to TRBD2. The CDR3 covers 17 residues. The germline CDR1 and CDR2 sequences are SGHRS and YFSETQ. Trimming at V came to 3 bases and at J to 0 bases, leaving 8 bases not matched to a gene. The CDR3 sequence: CASSSASGGTTSYEQYF. The CDR3 bases are TGCGCCAGCAGCTCGGCTAGCGGGGGGACTACCTCCTACGAGCAGTACTTC.

The genes are TRBV2 and TRBJ1-3, with 7 bases matching TRBD1. Trimming at V came to 7 bases and at J to 12 bases, leaving 6 bases not matched to a gene. The CDR3 runs to 11 residues. CDR1 is SNHLY and CDR2 is FYNNEI in the germline V gene. CDR3 DNA sequence: TGTGCCAGCACCCTGGGACAGCTCATATATTTT. This translates into CASTLGQLIYF.

This chain uses TRBV28 with TRBJ2-5; D gene uncertain. The V end lost 3 bases, the J end lost 3 bases, and 5 bases lay between the germline ends. This CDR3 has 12 amino acids. Germline V gene data show CDR1 as MDHEN and CDR2 as SYDVKM. CDR3 bases: TGTGCCAGCAGTTTTTTGAAAGAGACCCAGTACTTC. This sequence encodes CASSFLKETQYF.

The rearrangement links TRBV5-1 to TRBJ2-1; D might be TRBD1 (6 bases). This CDR3 has 13 residues. Trimming took 2 bases from V and 8 from J, leaving 11 bases between them. The V gene's germline CDR1 is SGHRS and CDR2 YFSETQ. The CDR3 DNA follows: TGCGCCAGCAGCTTAGCCAGGGGATATGAGCAGTTCTTC. Its translation is CASSLARGYEQFF.

This clone was seen only a few times. CDR3 amino acids: CAIRRVEDQPQHF. CDR3 nucleotide sequence: TGTGCCATCAGACGGGTCGAAGATCAGCCCCAGCATTTT. This sequence joins TRBV10-3 and TRBJ1-5; no clear D gene. V was clipped by 6 bases and J by 5 bases, with 11 bases between them. This CDR3 has 13 amino acids. Germline V CDR1 and CDR2: ENHRY, SYGVKD.

This clone has just one count. The chain joins TRBV28 to TRBJ2-7; D is unresolved. The CDR3 runs to 14 residues. Germline V gives CDR1 MDHEN, CDR2 SYDVKM. With 1 base removed from V and 3 bases from J, the gap between germline ends came to 10 bases. The CDR3 region has the DNA TGTGCCAGCAGTTTATTAGGCAGTCACTACGAGCAGTACTTC. It codes for CASSLLGSHYEQYF.

The CDR3 region is CSVDAAGREEQYF. The CDR3 DNA follows: TGCAGCGTTGATGCGGCAGGACGAGAGGAGCAGTACTTC. The chain joins TRBV29-1 to TRBJ2-7, with D uncertain. Germline V gene lookup returns CDR1 SQVTM and CDR2 ANQGSEA. The CDR3 runs 13 residues. Deletions cut 3 bases from V and 7 bases from J, with 16 bases between.

The gene calls are TRBV9 and TRBJ2-5; TRBD2 is a possible D gene (5 bases). The CDR3 covers 12 residues. In germline, CDR1 is SGDLS, CDR2 YYNGEE. Trimming took 2 bases from V and 7 from J, leaving 9 bases between them. DNA for the CDR3: TGTGCCAGCAGCGTGTCCGCGGGGACCCAGTACTTC. Translating it yields CASSVSAGTQYF.

The genes are TRBV6-5 and TRBJ1-5; no clear D gene. The CDR3 length is 15 residues. V shed 4 bases and J shed 0 bases, with 10 bases lying between them. CDR1 is MNHEY, CDR2 SVGAGI, per germline. The CDR3: CASSSGGNSNQPQHF. The CDR3 bases are TGTGCCAGCAGTTCTGGTGGTAATAGCAATCAGCCCCAGCATTTT.

The genes are TRBV2 and TRBJ1-4; D remains unclear. This CDR3 has 13 amino acids. Looked up from germline, CDR1 is SNHLY and CDR2 is FYNNEI. With 3 bases removed from V and 9 bases from J, the gap between germline ends came to 11 bases. CDR3 coding DNA: TGTGCCAGCAGTGAGGATAGCGTGAAAAAACTGTTTTTT. Protein: CASSEDSVKKLFF.

The chain couples TRBV18 to TRBJ2-7, with 12 nucleotides matching TRBD1. CDR1 KGHSH and CDR2 LQKENI come from the germline V gene. Losses at the gene ends were 2 bases for V and 4 bases for J; bases not matched to a gene: 3. This CDR3 has 15 amino acids. The CDR3 is CASSPGTGGAYEQYF. The CDR3 DNA sequence: TGTGCCAGCTCACCAGGGACAGGGGGCGCGTACGAGCAGTACTTC.

The CDR3 sequence is CASSLLGGNIQETQYF. DNA of the CDR3: TGCGCCAGCAGCTTGTTGGGCGGGAACATACAAGAGACCCAGTACTTC. The rearrangement links TRBV5-1 to TRBJ2-5, with D maybe TRBD2 (6 bases). V shed 1 base and J shed 2 bases, with 15 bases lying between them. The CDR3 contains 16 residues. CDR1 and CDR2 (germline): SGHRS, YFSETQ. Filled out from reference TRBV5-1 and TRBJ2-5, the complete variable domain reads KAGVTQTPRYLIKTRGQQVTLSCSPISGHRSVSWYQQTPGQGLQFLFEYFSETQRNKGNFPGRFSGRQFSNSRSEMNVSTLELGDSALYLCASSLLGGNIQETQYFGPGTRLLVL.

J is TRBJ1-1 and V is TRBV19; D is unclear. The CDR3 runs to 13 residues. The V and J ends lost 6 bases and 6 bases respectively, with 14 bases between them. The germline V gene encodes CDR1 LNHDA and CDR2 SQIVND (reference sequence). The CDR3 nucleotides read TGTGCCAGTAGCCCCGAAATCCCCCCTGAAGCTTTCTTT. It translates to CASSPEIPPEAFF.

The chain recombines TRBV6-5 with TRBJ2-7; TRBD2 might be the D (5 bases). Germline-derived CDR1 and CDR2 are MNHEY and SVGAGI. V was pared by 8 bases and J by 9 bases, with 8 bases between. The CDR3 length is 9 residues. The CDR3 DNA is TGTGCCAGCGGACGGGGGCAGTACTTC. Translating gives CASGRGQYF.

V is TRBV11-2 and J is TRBJ1-3; no clear D. The CDR3 sequence is 15 residues long. The germline gives CDR1 SGHAT, CDR2 FQNNGV. V lost 0 bases and J 2 bases, leaving 8 bases between the germline ends. In DNA, the CDR3 is TGTGCCAGCAGCTTAGACGTCCGGACTGGAAACACCATATATTTT. This translates into CASSLDVRTGNTIYF.

The rearrangement links TRBV5-5 to TRBJ2-7; 11 bases agree with TRBD1. The CDR3 runs 15 residues. Germline lookup yields CDR1 SGHKS and CDR2 YYEKEE (reference sequence). Trimming at V came to 4 bases and at J to 0 bases, leaving 3 bases not matched to a gene. The CDR3 DNA follows: TGTGCCAGCAGCCGGGACAGGGGGATCTCCTACGAGCAGTACTTC. Protein: CASSRDRGISYEQYF.

The V and J genes are TRBV28 and TRBJ1-5, with no clear D. Per the germline V gene, CDR1 is MDHEN and CDR2 is SYDVKM. The CDR3 contains 15 residues. Trimming stripped 3 bases from V and 0 bases from J, with 9 bases between. CDR3 protein: CASSFHMSSNQPQHF. In nucleotides, the CDR3 is TGTGCCAGCAGTTTTCACATGAGTAGCAATCAGCCCCAGCATTTT. Supplemented by reference TRBV28 and TRBJ1-5, the full variable domain reads DVKVTQSSRYLVKRTGEKVFLECVQDMDHENMFWYRQDPGLGLRLIYFSYDVKMKEKGDIPEGYSVSREKKERFSLILESASTNQTSMYLCASSFHMSSNQPQHFGDGTRLSIL.

This clone came up a few times. The J gene is TRBJ1-5, the V gene TRBV18; no definite D call. The CDR3 is 16 amino acids. Germline V gives CDR1 KGHSH, CDR2 LQKENI. Trimming removed 3 bases from V and 0 bases from J, with 12 bases in between. For the CDR3, the DNA is TGTGCCAGCTCACCGTCGACGGGTGGTAGCAATCAGCCCCAGCATTTT. Residues: CASSPSTGGSNQPQHF.

This clone was found once. The chain has TRBV30 and TRBJ1-5; D is unresolved. The germline V gene encodes CDR1 GTSNPN and CDR2 SVGIG (reference sequence). This CDR3 has 12 amino acids. Deletions cut 0 bases from V and 13 bases from J, with 13 bases between. The CDR3 DNA sequence: TGTGCCTGGAGTGTCGCGGGAGGCAGACAGCATTTT. This translates into CAWSVAGGRQHF.

The rearrangement uses TRBV27 and TRBJ1-2, with 7 bases fitting TRBD1. CDR3 length: 18 residues. Germline CDR1 and CDR2: MNHEY and SMNVEV (reference sequence). V lost 2 bases to trimming and J lost 1 base; unmatched junction nucleotides: 13. CDR3 sequence reads: CASSLRRGQEESNYGYTF. The CDR3 nucleotides are TGTGCCAGCAGTTTACGGAGGGGGCAAGAAGAAAGTAACTATGGCTACACCTTC.

This sequence joins TRBV4-3 and TRBJ2-7; D remains unclear. This CDR3 spans 14 amino acids. Trimming left V 3 bases short and J 1 base short, with 10 bases between. CDR1 and CDR2 from the germline V gene are LGHNA and YSLEER. CDR3 sequence reads: CASSHSVGSYEQYF. In DNA form, the CDR3 reads TGCGCCAGCAGCCACTCGGTGGGTTCCTACGAGCAGTACTTC.